The 11 T cell receptor beta chains presented below share a single source sample, sequenced in a study of control samples from healthy donors and cancer patients. Produced via immunoSEQ multiplex PCR; TCRdb's table is partial and in-frame only. The repertoire holds 150,000 to 200,000 clones, roughly 90% seen once, with more than 10% in the top ten. Source material: blood. The receptors stem from a man in his thirties or forties in good health.

This clone was recorded at least ten times. In the same sample, other DNA sequences code for this CDR3. This sequence joins TRBV11-2 and TRBJ2-7; 10 nucleotides line up with TRBD2. With 1 base clipped from V and 4 bases from J, the junction kept 1 base outside the gene matches. This CDR3 is 14 amino acids long. Germline CDR1 reads SGHAT; CDR2 reads FQNNGV. Here the CDR3 reads CASSLGTSGYEQYF. In DNA form, the CDR3 reads TGTGCCAGCAGCTTAGGGACTAGCGGTTACGAGCAGTACTTC.

The chain couples TRBV7-8 to TRBJ2-2; tentatively, D is TRBD2 (5 bases). CDR3 length equals 16 residues. Germline V gene sequence: CDR1 SGHVS, CDR2 FQNEAQ. Trimming left V 1 base short and J 7 bases short, with 16 bases between. The CDR3 region is CASSLVVGVLGGELFF. The CDR3 DNA reads TGTGCCAGCAGCTTAGTGGTGGGAGTCCTCGGCGGGGAGCTGTTTTTT.

This chain links TRBV30 with TRBJ1-1, with no clear D. The CDR3 is 13 amino acids. Looked up from germline, CDR1 is GTSNPN and CDR2 is SVGIG (reference sequence). Trimming pared 4 bases from V and 4 bases from J, leaving 13 bases between. The DNA for the CDR3 is TGTGCCTGGACGGTCGGGGTTAGCACTGAAGCTTTCTTT. Translating gives CAWTVGVSTEAFF.

The rearrangement joins TRBV7-8 to TRBJ2-3, with 11 bases matching TRBD2. The CDR3 runs to 17 residues. Losses at the gene ends were 2 bases for V and 5 bases for J; bases not matched to a gene: 9. In germline, CDR1 is SGHVS, CDR2 FQNEAQ. The CDR3 here is CASSLSLAGGLGDTQYF. The CDR3 DNA reads TGTGCCAGCAGCTTATCCTTAGCGGGGGGGCTTGGAGATACGCAGTATTTT.

The genes are TRBV6-5 and TRBJ2-5, with a possible D match to TRBD1 (6 bases). The CDR3 spans 13 residues. CDR1 and CDR2 from the germline V gene are MNHEY and SVGAGI. V was pared by 4 bases and J by 5 bases, with 11 bases between. The CDR3 region has the DNA TGTGCCAGCAGTTTACAGGGAAGGGAGACCCAGTACTTC. It specifies CASSLQGRETQYF.

This clone has a single count. CDR3 amino acids: CASSQDVGGRGANVLTF. DNA for the CDR3: TGCGCCAGCAGCCAAGATGTCGGGGGGCGTGGGGCCAACGTCCTGACTTTC. The V and J genes are TRBV4-3 and TRBJ2-6, with D possibly TRBD2 on 7 matching bases. The V end lost 0 bases, the J end lost 3 bases, and 12 bases lay between the germline ends. In germline, CDR1 is LGHNA, CDR2 YSLEER. This CDR3 has 17 residues.

V usage is TRBV15 and J usage is TRBJ2-7; no reliable D call. V lost 4 bases, J lost 4 bases, and 14 bases lay in between. The germline gives CDR1 LNHNV, CDR2 YYDKDF (reference sequence). This CDR3 comprises 14 residues. The CDR3 nucleotides read TGTGCCACCAGCATTCCAGGTGGCCTATACGAGCAGTACTTC. This translates into CATSIPGGLYEQYF.

This clone was seen a few times. The chain has TRBV7-8 and TRBJ2-2, with no clear D. Trimming left V 5 bases short and J 2 bases short, with 3 bases between. The CDR3 extends over 12 amino acids. The germline CDR1 and CDR2 sequences are SGHVS and FQNEAQ. CDR3 coding DNA: TGTGCCAGCAGCGATAACACCGGGGAGCTGTTTTTT. As protein: CASSDNTGELFF.

This chain links TRBV11-1 with TRBJ2-2; 7 positions agree with TRBD2. The junction had 6 bases not matched to a gene; V was cut back by 6 bases and J by 2 bases. Per the germline V gene, CDR1 is SGHAT and CDR2 is FQDESV (reference sequence). The CDR3 sequence is 15 residues long. For the CDR3, the DNA is TGTGCCAGCAGTTCTGGGACTATCAACACCGGGGAGCTGTTTTTT. As protein: CASSSGTINTGELFF.

This clone was counted once. V gene TRBV28 combines with J gene TRBJ1-1; D not certain. CDR3 length: 11 residues. Germline V lookup: CDR1 MDHEN, CDR2 SYDVKM. Trimming took 7 bases from V and 4 from J, leaving 7 bases between them. The CDR3 DNA follows: TGTGCCAGCACAGGAACCACTGAAGCTTTCTTT. It is translated as CASTGTTEAFF.

The chain links TRBV7-9 to TRBJ2-5, with D unresolved. CDR1 and CDR2 from the germline V gene are SEHNR and FQNEAQ (reference sequence). The CDR3 consists of 16 residues. Trimming removed 1 base from V and 2 bases from J, with 14 bases in between. CDR3 amino acids: CASSLGRRAGQETQYF. In DNA form, the CDR3 reads TGTGCCAGCAGCTTAGGGAGAAGGGCAGGACAAGAGACCCAGTACTTC. Using reference TRBV7-9 and TRBJ2-5 for the parts outside the CDR3, the full variable domain is DTGVSQNPRHKITKRGQNVTFRCDPISEHNRLYWYRQTLGQGPEFLTYFQNEAQLEKSRLLSDRFSAERPKGSFSTLEIQRTEQGDSAMYLCASSLGRRAGQETQYFGPGTRLLVL.